The 27 T cell receptor beta chains listed next were all sequenced from one sample in a study of shared T cell receptors in the human thymus. Libraries were prepared by immunoSEQ multiplex PCR; TCRdb keeps only in-frame clonotypes and omits some of them. The repertoire holds approximately 730,000 clones, with roughly 88% as singletons. The same data also went into a second study, on human thymus T cells.

Sequencing was done on a sample of thymocytes. The origin of the receptors is a girl in the first two years of life with a congenital heart defect.

The CDR3 spells CASSSLQSPEAGTDTQYF. CDR3 coding DNA: TGTGCCAGCAGCTCACTACAATCGCCCGAAGCGGGCACAGATACGCAGTATTTT. The rearrangement links TRBV5-4 to TRBJ2-3, with D tentatively TRBD2 (5 bases). This CDR3 has 18 residues. Germline lookup yields CDR1 SGHNT and CDR2 YYREEE (reference sequence). Trimming pared 3 bases from V and 1 base from J, leaving 21 bases between.

In its sample, this clone was seen a few times. J is TRBJ1-1 and V is TRBV5-1, with D perhaps matching TRBD1 (6 bases). Germline CDR1 and CDR2: SGHRS and YFSETQ. The CDR3 totals 13 residues. Trimming stripped 2 bases from V and 9 bases from J, with 14 bases between. In nucleotides, the CDR3 is TGCGCCAGCAGCTTATCGAGTGGGACAAAAGCTTTCTTT. This gives the protein CASSLSSGTKAFF.

The V gene is TRBV9, the J gene TRBJ2-5, with D possibly TRBD1 on 6 matching bases. Germline V gene data show CDR1 as SGDLS and CDR2 as YYNGEE. Trimming cost V 0 bases and J 7 bases, with 19 bases left between them. The CDR3 sequence is 16 residues long. CDR3 DNA sequence: TGTGCCAGCAGCGTAGATGGCAGGGGCCGGGTGGGGACCCAGTACTTC. Protein product: CASSVDGRGRVGTQYF.

V gene TRBV19 combines with J gene TRBJ2-7; TRBD2 is a possible D gene (5 bases). CDR3 length: 16 amino acids. Trimming left V 4 bases short and J 4 bases short, with 20 bases between. Germline V lookup: CDR1 LNHDA, CDR2 SQIVND (reference sequence). The CDR3: CASSTRRIQQRYEQYF. In DNA, the CDR3 is TGTGCCAGTAGTACCCGGAGAATACAACAGCGGTACGAGCAGTACTTC.

This sequence joins TRBV12-5 and TRBJ2-7; TRBD2 matches 13 bases. With 1 base clipped from V and 2 bases from J, the junction kept 14 bases outside the gene matches. This CDR3 region has 20 residues. Germline CDR1 is LGHNT and CDR2 is FRNRAP. This CDR3 reads CASGLGRGSPGLAGTYEQYF. In DNA form, the CDR3 reads TGTGCTAGTGGTTTGGGACGTGGGTCCCCGGGACTAGCGGGAACCTACGAGCAGTACTTC.

In its sample, this clone was seen once. V usage is TRBV7-9 and J usage is TRBJ2-5; 7 bases match TRBD1. The length of the CDR3 is 16 residues. The V gene's germline CDR1 is SEHNR and CDR2 FQNEAQ (reference sequence). J gave up 2 bases and V 5 bases, and 11 bases lay outside the gene matches. In DNA form, the CDR3 reads TGTGCCAGCAGCCTCCGACAGGGTAGGGAGCAAGAGACCCAGTACTTC. Its protein product is CASSLRQGREQETQYF. The full variable domain, in which reference TRBV7-9 and TRBJ2-5 provide the parts outside the CDR3, is DTGVSQNPRHKITKRGQNVTFRCDPISEHNRLYWYRQTLGQGPEFLTYFQNEAQLEKSRLLSDRFSAERPKGSFSTLEIQRTEQGDSAMYLCASSLRQGREQETQYFGPGTRLLVL.

The CDR3 protein is CASSWTTYEQYF. As DNA, the CDR3 is TGCGCCAGCAGCTGGACAACCTACGAGCAGTACTTC. The rearrangement joins TRBV5-1 to TRBJ2-7; TRBD1 might be the D (5 bases). The CDR3 length is 12 residues. CDR1 and CDR2 (germline): SGHRS, YFSETQ. The V and J ends lost 3 bases and 2 bases respectively, with 6 bases between them.

V gene TRBV6-5 combines with J gene TRBJ1-2, with D perhaps matching TRBD1 (6 bases). Between the trimmed V and J ends, which lost 5 bases and 8 bases, there was a span of 12 bases. The CDR3 spans 12 residues. CDR1 is MNHEY and CDR2 is SVGAGI in the germline V gene. The CDR3: CASSEGHVGYTF. In DNA, the CDR3 is TGTGCCAGCAGTGAGGGACACGTCGGCTACACCTTC.

The chain has TRBV10-3 and TRBJ1-5, with 9 bases fitting TRBD1. V was clipped by 5 bases and J by 5 bases; unmatched bases: 1. This CDR3 spans 13 amino acids. CDR1 and CDR2 (germline): ENHRY, SYGVKD. DNA of the CDR3: TGTGCCATCAGTTGGACAGGGGATCAGCCCCAGCATTTT. Protein: CAISWTGDQPQHF.

The V gene is TRBV6-5, the J gene TRBJ1-3; D is ambiguous. This CDR3 is 15 amino acids long. Germline CDR1 MNHEY, CDR2 SVGAGI. V gave up 2 bases and J gave up 2 bases, with 10 bases separating them. DNA for the CDR3: TGTGCCAGCAGTTACGCACAGAAGGCTGGAAACACCATATATTTT. Translating gives CASSYAQKAGNTIYF.

This clone was counted between two and nine times. The V call is TRBV6-5, the J call TRBJ1-2; D is uncertain. This CDR3 has 14 amino acids. V was cut by 0 bases and J by 4 bases, with 9 bases left in between. Germline V gene data show CDR1 as MNHEY and CDR2 as SVGAGI. The CDR3 here is CASSYSTGVYGYTF. CDR3 sequence (DNA): TGTGCCAGCAGTTACTCGACCGGGGTCTATGGCTACACCTTC.

This clone has a single count. The V call is TRBV4-1, the J call TRBJ2-2; 9 bases line up with TRBD1. From germline, CDR1 is MGHRA and CDR2 YSYEKL. The CDR3 covers 15 residues. Trimming took 1 base from V and 4 from J; bases not matched to a gene: 1. The CDR3 spells CASSQGTGVTGELFF. The CDR3 DNA is TGCGCCAGCAGCCAAGGGACAGGGGTCACCGGGGAGCTGTTTTTT.

V gene TRBV15 combines with J gene TRBJ1-5, with D unclear. From germline, CDR1 is LNHNV and CDR2 YYDKDF (reference sequence). V was shortened by 0 bases and J by 9 bases, with 24 bases between the two germline ends. The CDR3 sequence is 18 residues long. CDR3: CATSRDWSHRARGLPQHF. The CDR3 bases are TGTGCCACCAGCAGAGATTGGTCCCACCGGGCACGGGGTTTGCCCCAGCATTTT. Full variable domain (missing parts from reference TRBV15 and TRBJ1-5): DAMVIQNPRYQVTQFGKPVTLSCSQTLNHNVMYWYQQKSSQAPKLLFHYYDKDFNNEADTPDNFQSRRPNTSFCFLDIRSPGLGDTAMYLCATSRDWSHRARGLPQHFGDGTRLSIL.

V and J are TRBV21-1 and TRBJ2-1; TRBD1 is taken as the D call from the table, unchecked against the DNA. TRBV21-1 is recorded as a pseudogene. The CDR3 is 15 residues long. In DNA form, the CDR3 reads TGTGCCAGCAGTCAGCAAGGGGGCTTGTACGATGAGCAGTTCTTC. Encoded protein: CASSQQGGLYDEQFF.

The rearrangement joins TRBV9 to TRBJ2-1, with a weak D call TRBD1 (6 bases). The germline CDR1 and CDR2 sequences are SGDLS and YYNGEE. V was trimmed by 0 bases and J by 6 bases, leaving 22 bases between them. This CDR3 spans 18 amino acids. The CDR3 bases are TGTGCCAGCAGCGTAGTGGGTGAGACAGGAACAATATTCAATGAGCAGTTCTTC. Protein sequence: CASSVVGETGTIFNEQFF.

This clone showed up just a few times. The rearrangement uses TRBV9 and TRBJ1-2; D gene unclear. V lost 2 bases to trimming and J lost 0 bases, with 11 bases between them. Germline V gene sequence: CDR1 SGDLS, CDR2 YYNGEE. CDR3 size: 15 residues. DNA of the CDR3: TGTGCCAGCAGCGTCCACATGATCTCTAACTATGGCTACACCTTC. Its protein is CASSVHMISNYGYTF.

This clone was observed a handful of times. This chain links TRBV2 with TRBJ1-5, with a weak D call TRBD1 (5 bases). V gave up 4 bases and J gave up 5 bases, with 15 bases separating them. This CDR3 has 15 residues. The V gene's germline CDR1 is SNHLY and CDR2 FYNNEI. The CDR3 protein is CASSGGQGKDQPQHF. The CDR3, as DNA: TGTGCCAGCAGTGGTGGGCAGGGTAAGGATCAGCCCCAGCATTTT.

This clone has just a few counts. The chain joins TRBV27 to TRBJ2-2; D perhaps matches TRBD1 (6 bases). The germline CDR1 and CDR2 sequences are MNHEY and SMNVEV (reference sequence). Trimming removed 8 bases at V and 0 bases at J, with 16 bases between. CDR3 length: 16 amino acids. The CDR3 here is CASRTPDSPNTGELFF. DNA for the CDR3: TGTGCCAGCCGAACCCCGGACAGCCCGAACACCGGGGAGCTGTTTTTT.

This chain joins TRBV29-1 and TRBJ1-2; the D gene is possibly TRBD1 (5 bases). The V end was cut by 1 base, the J end by 7 bases, with 25 bases between. There are 17 residues in the CDR3. Looked up from germline, CDR1 is SQVTM and CDR2 is ANQGSEA. In DNA form, the CDR3 reads TGCAGCGTTGAAGCGCACGTAAGGGTCCCAGGGTTAGCTGGCTACACCTTC. Protein sequence: CSVEAHVRVPGLAGYTF. Combining the CDR3 with reference TRBV29-1 and TRBJ1-2 gives the whole variable domain SAVISQKPSRDICQRGTSLTIQCQVDSQVTMMFWYRQQPGQSLTLIATANQGSEATYESGFVIDKFPISRPNLTFSTLTVSNMSPEDSSIYLCSVEAHVRVPGLAGYTFGSGTRLTVV.

This rearrangement joins TRBV19 to TRBJ1-6; a possible D gene is TRBD1 (5 bases). Trimming took off 4 bases at V and 0 bases at J, with 19 bases between the two ends. There are 19 residues in the CDR3. Germline V gene data show CDR1 as LNHDA and CDR2 as SQIVND (reference sequence). CDR3 protein: CASSRKRPGLASYNSPLHF. The CDR3 DNA sequence: TGTGCCAGTAGTAGAAAGCGTCCAGGGTTAGCCTCCTATAATTCACCCCTCCACTTT.

The V and J genes are TRBV6-1 and TRBJ2-2, with 8 positions matching TRBD2. V was clipped by 9 bases and J by 5 bases; unmatched bases: 11. The CDR3 loop spans 15 amino acids. The germline V gene has CDR1 MNHNS and CDR2 SASEGT. The chain's CDR3 is CARGARGGRTGELFF. CDR3 sequence (DNA): TGTGCCAGGGGCGCTCGGGGGGGGAGGACCGGGGAGCTGTTTTTT.

The chain combines TRBV19 with TRBJ2-3; 7 bases agree with TRBD2. The CDR3 totals 17 residues. Looked up from germline, CDR1 is LNHDA and CDR2 is SQIVND (reference sequence). Trimming took 2 bases from V and 4 from J; bases not matched to a gene: 12. DNA for the CDR3: TGTGCCAGTAGTATAACGTTGAGGGGCAGCGGGGCAGATACGCAGTATTTT. Its protein product is CASSITLRGSGADTQYF. Supplemented by reference TRBV19 and TRBJ2-3, the full variable domain reads DGGITQSPKYLFRKEGQNVTLSCEQNLNHDAMYWYRQDPGQGLRLIYYSQIVNDFQKGDIAEGYSVSREKKESFPLTVTSAQKNPTAFYLCASSITLRGSGADTQYFGPGTRLTVL.

The V and J genes are TRBV9 and TRBJ1-1; 10 nucleotides agree with TRBD1. The V segment lost 2 bases and the J segment 6 bases; nucleotides outside the gene matches: 4. This CDR3 is built from 14 residues. Germline values: CDR1 SGDLS, CDR2 YYNGEE. CDR3 sequence: CASSVGTGDPEAFF. DNA for the CDR3: TGTGCCAGCAGCGTCGGGACAGGGGATCCTGAAGCTTTCTTT.

The chain links TRBV4-1 to TRBJ1-2, with D hard to call. CDR3 length: 13 amino acids. Trimming removed 3 bases at V and 8 bases at J, with 13 bases between. Germline loops: CDR1 MGHRA, CDR2 YSYEKL. The CDR3 bases are TGCGCCAGCAGCCATACGGGGTCTAAGGGCTACACCTTC. This gives the protein CASSHTGSKGYTF.

This clone has a single count. The chain recombines TRBV28 with TRBJ1-2; D is ambiguous. Per the germline V gene, CDR1 is MDHEN and CDR2 is SYDVKM. This CDR3 is 12 amino acids long. Trimming removed 5 bases at V and 7 bases at J, with 11 bases between. This CDR3 is CASSPRGSGYTF. The CDR3 DNA sequence: TGTGCCAGCAGTCCCAGAGGAAGTGGCTACACCTTC.

The chain recombines TRBV6-5 with TRBJ2-1; D is uncertain. Deletions cut 0 bases from V and 8 bases from J, with 8 bases between. The CDR3 contains 13 residues. Germline lookup yields CDR1 MNHEY and CDR2 SVGAGI. CDR3 sequence reads: CASSYSNIHEQFF. CDR3 nucleotide sequence: TGTGCCAGCAGTTACTCGAACATTCATGAGCAGTTCTTC.

The chain recombines TRBV5-4 with TRBJ1-4, with 12 bases lining up with TRBD1. Germline V gives CDR1 SGHNT, CDR2 YYREEE (reference sequence). The CDR3 consists of 20 residues. Trimming at V came to 0 bases and at J to 4 bases, leaving 13 bases not matched to a gene. This CDR3 is CASSLVVGTGGDMGNEKLFF. In DNA, the CDR3 is TGTGCCAGCAGCTTGGTTGTGGGGACAGGGGGCGACATGGGTAATGAAAAACTGTTTTTT.